Listed below are T cell receptor beta chains from one sample, sequenced in a study of Ad26.COV2.S vaccination and SARS-CoV-2 variants. Generated by immunoSEQ multiplex PCR, the TCRdb table keeps only in-frame clones and is missing some. The table records a few hundred thousand clones, 80% to 90% of them present only once. Sequencing was performed on peripheral blood, taken in a trial of Ad26.COV2.S vaccine versus placebo. The receptors stem from a person aged 18 to 59 who received the Ad26.COV2.S COVID-19 vaccine or a placebo. The CDR3 runs from the conserved cysteine through the conserved F or W. Each record gives: V gene, D gene, clone size, J gene, CDR3 DNA, CDR3 protein. The D gene is left open where the match is weak. Part of the rows lack a size; the others show once, few, many or a class for expanded clones.

TRBV19	TRBD1	-	TRBJ1-2	TGTGCCATAAGCCAACAGGGGCTTAACTATGGCTACACCTTC	CAISQQGLNYGYTF
TRBV6-5	-	-	TRBJ1-1	TGTGCCAGCAGTTACCAGGGGCCCACTGAAGCTTTCTTT	CASSYQGPTEAFF
TRBV18	TRBD1	-	TRBJ1-1	TGTGCCAGCTCACCGGGACAGGGGAACACTGAAGCTTTCTTT	CASSPGQGNTEAFF
TRBV27	-	-	TRBJ1-1	TGTGCCAGCAGTTTAGGGGCGGGAGACAACACTGAAGCTTTCTTT	CASSLGAGDNTEAFF
TRBV11-2	-	-	TRBJ1-4	TGTGCCAGCAGCTTATGGGGTGCCACTAATGAAAAACTGTTTTTT	CASSLWGATNEKLFF
TRBV5-1	-	-	TRBJ2-1	TGCGCCAGCAGCCCTGGACAGTACAATGAGCAGTTCTTC	CASSPGQYNEQFF
TRBV5-1	-	-	TRBJ2-7	TGCGCCAGCAGCTTGGGAACTCTCGACGAGCAGTACTTC	CASSLGTLDEQYF
TRBV4-2	-	-	TRBJ2-5	TGTGCCAGCAGCCAAGTCGGGGCGGGGCCACAAGAGACCCAGTACTTC	CASSQVGAGPQETQYF
TRBV5-6	TRBD2	once	TRBJ2-5	TGTGCCAGCAGCTGGGGGGGAGAGACCCAGTACTTC	CASSWGGETQYF
TRBV7-3	-	-	TRBJ2-3	TGTGCCAGCAGCTTCGAGGGAACAGATACGCAGTATTTT	CASSFEGTDTQYF
TRBV5-1	TRBD2	-	TRBJ2-1	TGCGCCAGCAGCTTGGGAGCGGGAGGCCGGGGTGAGCAGTTCTTC	CASSLGAGGRGEQFF
TRBV5-1	TRBD2	-	TRBJ2-1	TGCGCCAGCAGCTGGATGTCGGGAGGGCCGGATGAGCAGTTCTTC	CASSWMSGGPDEQFF
TRBV5-1	TRBD2	-	TRBJ2-7	TGCGCCAGCAGCTTGGTAGCGGGAGTCTACGAGCAGTACTTC	CASSLVAGVYEQYF
TRBV27	-	-	TRBJ2-5	TGTGCCAGCAGTTCTTCAGGGGCTGGGGGGACCCAGTACTTC	CASSSSGAGGTQYF
TRBV2	-	-	TRBJ1-2	TGTGCCGGACATTCGGACAACTATGGCTACACCTTC	CAGHSDNYGYTF
TRBV7-9	-	-	TRBJ1-6	TGTGCCAGCAGCTTAGCGGCAGGGGTAAATTCACCCCTCCACTTT	CASSLAAGVNSPLHF
TRBV5-6	-	-	TRBJ1-2	TGTGCCAGCAGCTTGGCAGGGTCCTATGGCTACACCTTC	CASSLAGSYGYTF
TRBV2	TRBD2	-	TRBJ2-3	TGTGCCAGCAGTGTACCTAGCGGGGTTCTAGATACGCAGTATTTT	CASSVPSGVLDTQYF
TRBV9	-	-	TRBJ1-2	TGTGCCAGCAGCGTGTCTGACTCCAGTGGCTACACCTTC	CASSVSDSSGYTF
TRBV7-9	TRBD1	-	TRBJ1-4	TGTGCCAGCAGCCCGGACAGGGTGACTAATGAAAAACTGTTTTTT	CASSPDRVTNEKLFF
TRBV19	TRBD2	-	TRBJ2-7	TGTGCCAGTAGCAGACTAGCGGGGGGGTCCTACGAGCAGTACTTC	CASSRLAGGSYEQYF
TRBV11-3	TRBD2	-	TRBJ2-1	TGTGCCAGCAGCTTTGGGACTAGCGCCCGTAATGAGCAGTTCTTC	CASSFGTSARNEQFF
TRBV7-2	-	-	TRBJ1-2	TGTGCCAGCAGCTTAAGCATGGGGGCTGGCTACACCTTC	CASSLSMGAGYTF
TRBV27	-	-	TRBJ2-3	TGTGCCAGCAGTTTATCGGGCTTCTTCATCACAGATACGCAGTATTTT	CASSLSGFFITDTQYF
TRBV20-1	-	-	TRBJ2-3	TGCAGTGCTGATGATACGCAGTATTTT	CSADDTQYF
TRBV5-4	-	-	TRBJ1-1	TGTGCCAGCAGCGCGGGGGAAGGGGTCGATGGCACTGAAGCTTTCTTT	CASSAGEGVDGTEAFF
TRBV4-1	-	-	TRBJ2-7	TGCGCCAGCAGCCAAGGGCCCAAGGGCACCTACGAGCAGTACTTC	CASSQGPKGTYEQYF
TRBV27	-	many	TRBJ2-7	TGTGCCAGCAGTTTCTCATCGGGCAGGACCTACGAGCAGTACTTC	CASSFSSGRTYEQYF
TRBV12-3/TRBV12-4	-	-	TRBJ2-7	TGTGCCAGCAGTGAACAGGGAAGGGGCGAGCAGTACTTC	CASSEQGRGEQYF
TRBV5-6	TRBD2	-	TRBJ2-7	TGTGCCAGCAGCGGTCGAGTCGGACTAGTGGTATTCGAGCAGTACTTC	CASSGRVGLVVFEQYF
TRBV3-1/TRBV3-2	-	-	TRBJ1-1	TGTGCCAGCAGCCAAGGTGTCGACATTAACACTGAAGCTTTCTTT	CASSQGVDINTEAFF
TRBV15	-	-	TRBJ1-6	TGTGCCACCTCGGGAGCACAAGTCAATTCACCCCTCCACTTT	CATSGAQVNSPLHF
TRBV6-2/TRBV6-3	-	once	TRBJ1-1	TGTGCCAGCAGTTACTCGGGGGGCACTGAAGCTTTCTTT	CASSYSGGTEAFF
TRBV5-1	TRBD1	-	TRBJ2-7	TGCGCCAGCAGCTCCGGGACAGGGCTCTACGAGCAGTACTTC	CASSSGTGLYEQYF
TRBV14	-	-	TRBJ1-2	TGTGCCAGCAGCCAGGGGGGCGGCTATGGCTACACCTTC	CASSQGGGYGYTF
TRBV15	-	-	TRBJ2-5	TGTGCCACCCGCAGGGGTAGAGAGACCCAGTACTTC	CATRRGRETQYF
TRBV5-1	-	-	TRBJ1-2	TGCGCCAGCAGCTTACAGGGTGACTATGGCTACACCTTC	CASSLQGDYGYTF